Listed here are 13 T cell receptor beta chains from one sample, sequenced in a study of blood T cell repertoires in COVID-19. Data came from immunoSEQ multiplex PCR; TCRdb stores just in-frame clones and leaves some out. Among over 130,000 clones, 80% to 90% were seen once, and the ten largest hold more than 9%. Sequences were obtained from peripheral blood. The source of these receptors is a man between 60 and 70 years old with active or convalescent COVID-19.

The genes are TRBV28 and TRBJ1-5; the D is unclear. From germline, CDR1 is MDHEN and CDR2 SYDVKM. Trimming took off 6 bases at V and 2 bases at J, with 14 bases between the two ends. The CDR3 spans 15 residues. Written as DNA, the CDR3 is TGTGCCAGCAGCCCCAACGGGCGGGGCAATCAGCCCCAGCATTTT. Translation: CASSPNGRGNQPQHF.

To note about this clone: Distinct nucleotide sequences in the sample also encode this CDR3. The chain joins TRBV7-9 to TRBJ2-7, with D possibly matching TRBD2 (5 bases). Germline V CDR1 and CDR2: SEHNR, FQNEAQ (reference sequence). V dropped 5 bases and J dropped 3 bases, with 11 bases sitting between them. CDR3 length equals 13 residues. The CDR3 bases are TGTGCCAGCAGCCTCCCCGGAGGCTACGAGCAGTACTTC. Its protein product is CASSLPGGYEQYF.

V and J are TRBV7-3 and TRBJ2-5; 8 bases map to TRBD2. Trimming removed 1 base from V and 1 base from J; junction bases left unmatched: 5. Germline V gene lookup returns CDR1 SGHTA and CDR2 FQGTGA. The CDR3 loop spans 16 amino acids. DNA for the CDR3: TGTGCCAGCAGCTTAAACGGACTAGCACCCCAAGAGACCCAGTACTTC. It yields the protein CASSLNGLAPQETQYF.

In DNA, the CDR3 is TGTGCCAGCAGCGTAGATGGCGGGACGGCGATAGGTGAGCAGTTCTTC. Residues: CASSVDGGTAIGEQFF. The genes are TRBV9 and TRBJ2-1, with D perhaps matching TRBD2 (6 bases). The length of the CDR3 is 16 residues. Germline CDR1 SGDLS, CDR2 YYNGEE. The V and J ends lost 0 bases and 9 bases respectively, with 19 bases between them. Full variable domain (missing parts from reference TRBV9 and TRBJ2-1): DSGVTQTPKHLITATGQRVTLRCSPRSGDLSVYWYQQSLDQGLQFLIQYYNGEERAKGNILERFSAQQFPDLHSELNLSSLELGDSALYFCASSVDGGTAIGEQFFGPGTRLTVL.

The V gene is TRBV28, the J gene TRBJ2-1, with D maybe TRBD2 (5 bases). The germline gives CDR1 MDHEN, CDR2 SYDVKM. V dropped 6 bases and J dropped 0 bases, with 18 bases sitting between them. The CDR3 totals 17 residues. The chain's CDR3 is CASSPPVRVPSYNEQFF. The CDR3 region has the DNA TGTGCCAGCAGCCCTCCTGTGCGGGTACCCTCCTACAATGAGCAGTTCTTC.

The J gene is TRBJ2-7, the V gene TRBV24-1; a weak D match, TRBD2 (7 bases). Germline V CDR1 and CDR2: KGHDR, SFDVKD. V was clipped by 10 bases and J by 2 bases, with 17 bases between them. CDR3 length: 14 residues. In DNA, the CDR3 is TGTGCCACGAGGGGGAGCGGGGTCCCCTACGAGCAGTACTTC. Translation gives CATRGSGVPYEQYF.

This clone was picked up one time. This chain uses TRBV4-2 with TRBJ2-3, with 8 positions matching TRBD2. This CDR3 spans 17 amino acids. CDR1 and CDR2 (germline): LGHNA, YNFKEQ. The ends lost 1 base at V and 6 bases at J; junction bases unmatched: 12. For the CDR3, the DNA is TGTGCCAGCAGCCAAGGCGGCTCGGGAGGGCGGAGGGATACGCAGTATTTT. Protein product: CASSQGGSGGRRDTQYF.

This rearrangement joins TRBV4-1 to TRBJ2-5; 10 bases match TRBD2. V was clipped by 1 base and J by 5 bases; unmatched bases: 4. Germline CDR1 MGHRA, CDR2 YSYEKL. This CDR3 is built from 15 residues. CDR3 DNA sequence: TGCGCCAGCAGCCAAGTTCTAGCGGGAGCGGAGACCCAGTACTTC. The encoded protein is CASSQVLAGAETQYF.

This chain connects TRBV5-6 to TRBJ2-7; no definite D call. Trimming shortened V by 6 bases and J by 3 bases, and 10 bases separated the two germline ends. The CDR3 totals 12 residues. Germline V CDR1 and CDR2: SGHDT, YYEEEE. Written as DNA, the CDR3 is TGTGCCAGCACTGGGCGAGACTACGAGCAGTACTTC. This codes for CASTGRDYEQYF.

This clone was observed a few times. The gene calls are TRBV7-3 and TRBJ2-3, with 8 bases identical to TRBD2. V lost 4 bases, J lost 2 bases, and 8 bases stayed unmatched. CDR1 is SGHTA and CDR2 is FQGTGA in the germline V gene. The CDR3 is 16 amino acids. This CDR3 is CASSSPRGGATDTQYF. The CDR3 nucleotides are TGTGCCAGCAGCTCCCCCCGGGGGGGAGCCACAGATACGCAGTATTTT.

The V and J genes are TRBV4-1 and TRBJ2-2, with TRBD2 matching 8 bases. V lost 2 bases, J lost 6 bases, and 11 bases stayed unmatched. This CDR3 has 17 amino acids. CDR1 MGHRA and CDR2 YSYEKL come from the germline V gene. The CDR3 loop reads CASSQNIGTRGSGELFF. The DNA for the CDR3 is TGCGCCAGCAGCCAAAACATTGGGACTAGGGGCTCCGGGGAGCTGTTTTTT.

The chain recombines TRBV7-3 with TRBJ2-3; 9 nucleotides align to TRBD2. Germline trimming cut 0 bases from V and 0 bases from J; bases unmatched to any gene: 1. The CDR3 consists of 16 residues. CDR1 and CDR2 (germline): SGHTA, FQGTGA. CDR3 nucleotides: TGTGCCAGCAGCTTAACGGGACTAGCTAGCACAGATACGCAGTATTTT. Amino acid sequence: CASSLTGLASTDTQYF.

The chain is built from TRBV11-2 and TRBJ2-3; 8 positions agree with TRBD1. The germline V gene has CDR1 SGHAT and CDR2 FQNNGV. Trimming cost V 5 bases and J 2 bases; bases outside gene matches: 6. The CDR3 is made up of 15 amino acids. The CDR3 DNA reads TGTGCCAGCAGCCCCGACAGGGGTTTCACAGATACGCAGTATTTT. It codes for CASSPDRGFTDTQYF.